The following is a T cell receptor (beta chain) sequence with its context. The length of the CDR3 is 13 residues. The germline V gene encodes CDR1 MNHEY and CDR2 SMNVEV (reference sequence). The V gene lost 0 bases and the J gene lost 1 base, with 3 bases spanning the gap. Participants were aged 18 to 89 years, lived in 20 to 25 US areas, and enrolled virtually. The sample belongs to a study of blood T cell repertoires in COVID-19. On the study more broadly: Whether acute or convalescent, the COVID-19 samples came from the United States, Italy and Spain. The analysed material was cDNA or gDNA that came from T cells, B-cell-depleted T cells, or PBMCs.

Clones were sequenced by immunoSEQ multiplex PCR, and TCRdb holds only the in-frame ones, with some missing. Of 260,000 or so clones in the sample, 83% are singletons; the top ten hold about 3.8%. The J gene is TRBJ1-1, the V gene TRBV27, with unresolved D. The sample comprised PBMCs or T cells enriched from blood (not recorded which). This clonotype originated in a woman aged 35 to 49 who had been exposed to COVID-19. Here the CDR3 reads CASSLSRNTEAFF. CDR3 nucleotides: TGTGCCAGCAGTTTATCGCGGAACACTGAAGCTTTCTTT.